Listed below are T cell receptor beta chains from one sample, sequenced in a study of T cell responses to AZD1222 COVID-19 vaccine. The data were produced by immunoSEQ multiplex PCR, yet TCRdb's version contains in-frame clones alone and is incomplete. This sample has roughly 130,000 clones, with approximately 90% found just once. This specimen was peripheral blood, taken on day 0 of AZD1222 vaccination. The receptors come from an adult in good health. Each CDR3 is given with its conserved first and last residue. A D gene is named only where the DNA matches it firmly. Rows give clone size only sometimes, using once, few, many, or a class for an expanded clone.

v_call	clone_size	j_call	cdr3_length	d_call	cdr3_nt	cdr3_aa
TRBV5-6	-	TRBJ1-3	15	-	TGTGCCAGCAGCTTATGGGGGGTCTCTGGAAACACCATATATTTT	CASSLWGVSGNTIYF
TRBV19	-	TRBJ1-5	17	-	TGTGCCAGTGCGTCACGGCTCCAGAGCAATAGCAATCAGCCCCAGCATTTT	CASASRLQSNSNQPQHF
TRBV2	-	TRBJ2-1	14	-	TGTGCCAGCAGGGGGGGAAGCTCCTACAATGAGCAGTTCTTC	CASRGGSSYNEQFF
TRBV7-9	-	TRBJ2-1	13	-	TGTGCCAGCAGCAAAGAGAACTACAATGAGCAGTTCTTC	CASSKENYNEQFF
TRBV7-9	-	TRBJ1-1	14	TRBD1	TGTGCCAGCAGCGGACAGGGGGCGCACACTGAAGCTTTCTTT	CASSGQGAHTEAFF
TRBV5-1	-	TRBJ1-1	13	TRBD1	TGCGCCAGCAGGCCCGGGACAGGGTTTGAAGCTTTCTTT	CASRPGTGFEAFF
TRBV7-8	-	TRBJ1-1	13	-	TGTGCCAGCAGCGACAGTACGAACACTGAAGCTTTCTTT	CASSDSTNTEAFF
TRBV10-3	-	TRBJ1-4	14	-	TGTGCCATCAGTTCCGACAAAAACGGTGAAAAACTGTTTTTT	CAISSDKNGEKLFF
TRBV15	once	TRBJ2-2	16	-	TGTGCCACCAGCAGAGATTACCACAGTGAGACCGGGGAGCTGTTTTTT	CATSRDYHSETGELFF
TRBV5-1	-	TRBJ1-1	15	-	TGCGCCAGCAGCTTGCTCGCGGGCATGAACACTGAAGCTTTCTTT	CASSLLAGMNTEAFF
TRBV11-3	-	TRBJ2-6	18	TRBD1	TGTGCCAGCAGCCCCGGACAGGGGGCTCTCTCTGGGGCCAACGTCCTGACTTTC	CASSPGQGALSGANVLTF
TRBV14	-	TRBJ1-1	15	-	TGTGCCAGCAGCTTACAGGGCTTCGGGAACACTGAAGCTTTCTTT	CASSLQGFGNTEAFF
TRBV5-4	-	TRBJ1-5	18	TRBD1	TGTGCCACCGAAAAGCCCGGGACAGGGGATTATAGCAATCAGCCCCAGCATTTT	CATEKPGTGDYSNQPQHF
TRBV10-3	-	TRBJ2-7	14	-	TGTGCCATCAGTGAGTCCCGAGGGGCCTACGAGCAGTACTTC	CAISESRGAYEQYF
TRBV7-2	-	TRBJ2-2	14	-	TGTGCCAGCAGCCCGCAGTGGGGTACCGGGGAGCTGTTTTTT	CASSPQWGTGELFF
TRBV18	-	TRBJ1-5	18	-	TGTGCCAGCTCCCCGAACCTTGGCACAGGGCAAAGCAATCAGCCCCAGCATTTT	CASSPNLGTGQSNQPQHF
TRBV7-8	-	TRBJ2-3	17	TRBD2	TGTGCCAGCAGCACGGGACTAGCGGGAGGAGGGGCAGATACGCAGTATTTT	CASSTGLAGGGADTQYF
TRBV24-1	-	TRBJ2-5	13	-	TGTGCCACCAGTGACCCTACCACAGAGACCCAGTACTTC	CATSDPTTETQYF
TRBV30	-	TRBJ1-1	13	TRBD1	TGTGCCTGGAGTATGACAGGGGAAACTGAAGCTTTCTTT	CAWSMTGETEAFF
TRBV19	-	TRBJ2-5	15	-	TGTGCCAGTAGTAAGGGGTTTGGTAGTTTGGAGACCCAGTACTTC	CASSKGFGSLETQYF
TRBV2	-	TRBJ2-1	15	TRBD2	TGTGCCAGCAGTGATAGGACTAGCGGGGCCAATGAGCAGTTCTTC	CASSDRTSGANEQFF
TRBV30	once	TRBJ2-3	15	-	TGTGCCTGGGGAGGGTTTGGGGACCGCACAGATACGCAGTATTTT	CAWGGFGDRTDTQYF
TRBV9	-	TRBJ2-6	17	-	TGTGCCAGCAGCTCTAAACCGGGGGCGGCGGGGGCCAACGTCCTGACTTTC	CASSSKPGAAGANVLTF
TRBV12-5	-	TRBJ2-3	15	-	TGTGCTAGTGGTTTGCGAGCGGCAGGGTCAGATACGCAGTATTTT	CASGLRAAGSDTQYF
TRBV19	-	TRBJ2-1	17	-	TGTGCCAGTAGTATAAGGGAGACCCCAGCGCCTTACAATGAGCAGTTCTTC	CASSIRETPAPYNEQFF